A selection of T cell receptor beta chains follows, all from one sample in a study of blood T cell repertoires in COVID-19. Sequencing was performed with immunoSEQ multiplex PCR; in TCRdb, only in-frame clones are kept and a portion is missing. There are fewer than 150,000 clones in the sample; around 88% occur only once, and roughly 28% lies in the top ten. Sequenced input: peripheral blood. All receptors derive from a human donor in a cohort sampled during active COVID-19. CDR3s include the opening cysteine and the closing phenylalanine or tryptophan. The order of the fields is D gene, J gene, clone size, V gene, CDR3 DNA, CDR3 protein. A D gene is named only where the DNA matches it firmly. The size field is filled for only some rows; it gives once, few, many or a size class.

D: TRBD1
J: TRBJ2-5
size: NA
V: TRBV3-1/TRBV3-2
DNA: TGTGCCAGCAGCCACGTTTATGGGCAGGGGGCCCAGTACTTC
CDR3: CASSHVYGQGAQYF

D: TRBD1
J: TRBJ1-1
size: once
V: TRBV6-5
DNA: TGTGCCAGCAGTTATTCGGACAGGGGGAACACTGAAGCTTTCTTT
CDR3: CASSYSDRGNTEAFF

D: TRBD2
J: TRBJ2-7
size: NA
V: TRBV3-1/TRBV3-2
DNA: TGTGCCAGCAGCCCTCGGACTAGTGGCCCCTACGAGCAGTACTTC
CDR3: CASSPRTSGPYEQYF

D: TRBD1
J: TRBJ1-2
size: NA
V: TRBV9
DNA: TGTGCCAGCAGCCCACAGACAGGGGATCTCGTAAGGGATGGCTACACCTTC
CDR3: CASSPQTGDLVRDGYTF

D: NA
J: TRBJ2-3
size: NA
V: TRBV5-4
DNA: TGTGCCAGCAGCTTTCTAGGGGGAGATACGCAGTATTTT
CDR3: CASSFLGGDTQYF

D: NA
J: TRBJ2-7
size: NA
V: TRBV6-5
DNA: TGTGCCAGCAGCACGGCGGGCAGCTCCTACGAGCAGTACTTC
CDR3: CASSTAGSSYEQYF

D: NA
J: TRBJ1-5
size: NA
V: TRBV19
DNA: TGTGCCAGTGCGGACATTTCGGGCAATCAGCCCCAGCATTTT
CDR3: CASADISGNQPQHF

D: NA
J: TRBJ1-5
size: NA
V: TRBV2
DNA: TGTGCCAGCAGTGATAGCCTGGCAGGGCAACAGCCCCAGCATTTT
CDR3: CASSDSLAGQQPQHF

D: NA
J: TRBJ2-5
size: once
V: TRBV18
DNA: TGTGCCAGCTCACCACCGGGCAGGGTAAGGGAGACCCAGTACTTC
CDR3: CASSPPGRVRETQYF

D: TRBD1
J: TRBJ1-2
size: NA
V: TRBV6-5
DNA: TGTGCCAGCAGTTACTCGGGGACAGGGGCCTATGGCTACACCTTC
CDR3: CASSYSGTGAYGYTF

D: TRBD1
J: TRBJ1-1
size: once
V: TRBV4-2
DNA: TGTGCCAGCAGCCAAGCTCTGGGACAGGGGACCACTGAAGCTTTCTTT
CDR3: CASSQALGQGTTEAFF

D: NA
J: TRBJ1-3
size: once
V: TRBV7-9
DNA: TGTGCCAGCAGCTTAGATCCCCCCTCCAGGGGAAACACCATATATTTT
CDR3: CASSLDPPSRGNTIYF

D: TRBD1
J: TRBJ1-6
size: NA
V: TRBV2
DNA: TGTGCCAGCAAGGGGACAGGGATGAGTTCACCCCTCCACTTT
CDR3: CASKGTGMSSPLHF

D: TRBD1
J: TRBJ2-5
size: NA
V: TRBV5-1
DNA: TGCGCCAGCAGCGGGGGACAGCAAGAGACCCAGTACTTC
CDR3: CASSGGQQETQYF

D: NA
J: TRBJ2-3
size: NA
V: TRBV6-5
DNA: TGTGCCAGCAGTTACGGGGGGGGGCCCACAGATACGCAGTATTTT
CDR3: CASSYGGGPTDTQYF

D: TRBD2
J: TRBJ2-5
size: many
V: TRBV6-4
DNA: TGTGCCACCGGGGGGGGGTACCAAGAGACCCAGTACTTC
CDR3: CATGGGYQETQYF

D: NA
J: TRBJ2-2
size: NA
V: TRBV11-2
DNA: TGTGCCAGCAGCTTAAGGGGAACCGGGGAGCTGTTTTTT
CDR3: CASSLRGTGELFF

D: TRBD1
J: TRBJ1-6
size: NA
V: TRBV4-2
DNA: TGTGCCAGCAGCCAAGAGGAGGGACAGCATAATTCACCCCTCCACTTT
CDR3: CASSQEEGQHNSPLHF

D: TRBD1
J: TRBJ1-1
size: NA
V: TRBV13
DNA: TGTGCCAGCAGCTTAGGGACAGGGGTTGGGGCTTTCTTT
CDR3: CASSLGTGVGAFF

D: TRBD1
J: TRBJ2-3
size: NA
V: TRBV2
DNA: TGTGCCAGCAGGGGACAGGATACGCAGTATTTT
CDR3: CASRGQDTQYF

D: TRBD1
J: TRBJ2-2
size: NA
V: TRBV18
DNA: TGTGCCAGCTCACTCCCCGGACAGGCCGAAACCGGGGAGCTGTTTTTT
CDR3: CASSLPGQAETGELFF

D: NA
J: TRBJ2-1
size: NA
V: TRBV30
DNA: TGTGCCTGGAGACGGGTCCACAATGAGCAGTTCTTC
CDR3: CAWRRVHNEQFF

D: NA
J: TRBJ1-1
size: NA
V: TRBV15
DNA: TGTGCCACCAGCAGAGACCCGAACTTTGAAGCTTTCTTT
CDR3: CATSRDPNFEAFF

D: NA
J: TRBJ1-2
size: NA
V: TRBV6-1
DNA: TGTGCCAGCAGTGGAGCTTGGAGAGGAGCTCAAGGCTACACCTTC
CDR3: CASSGAWRGAQGYTF

D: NA
J: TRBJ2-2
size: NA
V: TRBV7-6
DNA: TGTGCCAGCAGCTTAGAGTCGACAGGAGCGAACACCGGGGAGCTGTTTTTT
CDR3: CASSLESTGANTGELFF

D: NA
J: TRBJ2-7
size: NA
V: TRBV9
DNA: TGTGCCAGCAGCTCAGCGGAGGGAGCCTACGAGCAGTACTTC
CDR3: CASSSAEGAYEQYF

D: TRBD1
J: TRBJ1-1
size: once
V: TRBV11-1
DNA: TGTGCCAGCAGGGCGGACAGGTGGAACACTGAAGCTTTCTTT
CDR3: CASRADRWNTEAFF

D: TRBD1
J: TRBJ2-7
size: once
V: TRBV9
DNA: TGTGCCAGCAGCGTAGACTGGGACAGCTTATCCTACGAGCAGTACTTC
CDR3: CASSVDWDSLSYEQYF

D: TRBD1
J: TRBJ2-2
size: NA
V: TRBV15
DNA: TGTGCCACCGGGGACAGGGGGCATAACACCGGGGAGCTGTTTTTT
CDR3: CATGDRGHNTGELFF

D: NA
J: TRBJ2-7
size: NA
V: TRBV7-9
DNA: TGTGCCAGCAGCTTAGCAGGGGTAATCTACGAGCAGTACTTC
CDR3: CASSLAGVIYEQYF

D: TRBD2
J: TRBJ2-7
size: once
V: TRBV7-2
DNA: TGTGCCAGCAGCTTATTTCGGGGGGCCTACGAGCAGTACTTC
CDR3: CASSLFRGAYEQYF

D: NA
J: TRBJ2-1
size: NA
V: TRBV12-3/TRBV12-4
DNA: TGTGCCAGCAGTTTGAGTGAGCAGTTCTTC
CDR3: CASSLSEQFF

D: TRBD1
J: TRBJ1-2
size: NA
V: TRBV5-4
DNA: TGTGCCAGCAGCTCATTACCGGACAGGGAGCGGGATGGCTACACCTTC
CDR3: CASSSLPDRERDGYTF

D: NA
J: TRBJ1-1
size: NA
V: TRBV19
DNA: TGTGCCAGCAATTTGCCCGGGACACCTTACCGGGGAGCTTTCTTT
CDR3: CASNLPGTPYRGAFF

D: NA
J: TRBJ2-5
size: NA
V: TRBV6-1
DNA: TGTGCCAGCAGTGAAGGCCACTCCCAAGAGACCCAGTACTTC
CDR3: CASSEGHSQETQYF

D: TRBD1
J: TRBJ2-2
size: few
V: TRBV9
DNA: TGTGCCAGCAGCGTACAGGGGGTGGCCACCGGGGAGCTGTTTTTT
CDR3: CASSVQGVATGELFF

D: TRBD2
J: TRBJ2-5
size: NA
V: TRBV13
DNA: TGTGCCAGCGGACCGCTAGCGGGGGGGCGAGAGACCCAGTACTTC
CDR3: CASGPLAGGRETQYF

D: NA
J: TRBJ2-5
size: once
V: TRBV7-9
DNA: TGTGCCAGCACCTTAGTGTCTTTGGGCCACCAAGAGACCCAGTACTTC
CDR3: CASTLVSLGHQETQYF